What follows is one T cell receptor (beta chain) and its context. The sample originates from a study of cytomegalovirus exposure and HLA in healthy donors. As for the study in general: The approximately 120 validation repertoires, a later analysis reported, used the same platform as the roughly 710 first-cohort repertoires.

Clones were sequenced by immunoSEQ multiplex PCR, and TCRdb holds only the in-frame ones, with some missing. Of approximately 300,000 clones listed, 86% are singletons. The V end lost 7 bases, the J end lost 1 base, and 16 bases lay between the germline ends. This CDR3 has 15 residues. Germline lookup yields CDR1 MNHNY and CDR2 SVGAGI (reference sequence). The sequence was obtained from a woman between 18 and 30 years old in good health and CMV-seronegative. The rearrangement joins TRBV6-6 to TRBJ1-1; tentative D call: TRBD1 (6 bases). The specimen sequenced was PBMCs. The DNA for the CDR3 is TGTGCCAGCACTACACAGGGATTTGGGAACACTGAAGCTTTCTTT. It encodes CASTTQGFGNTEAFF.